These T cell receptor beta chains were read from a single sample in a study of response to subunit inactivated influenza vaccine. TCRdb analysed the RT-PCR reads with MiXCR anew, one entry per CDR3 protein. The sample consists of over 150,000 distinct CDR3 sequences, under 13% of them appearing once. The sequencing here drew on non-naive T cells sorted from PBMCs, taken roughly 6 weeks after vaccination. These receptors were collected from a man aged 45-65 years who received an inactivated influenza vaccine. The CDR3 runs from the conserved cysteine through the conserved F or W. D genes are given only for firm matches. Clone size is shown for a subset of rows, as once, few, many or a class of expanded clone.

D gene: -
clone size: many
V gene: TRBV20-1
CDR3 length: 14
J gene: TRBJ2-5
CDR3 DNA: TGCAGTGCTAGTTCGGCAGGGTACCAAGAGACCCAGTACTTC
CDR3 protein: CSASSAGYQETQYF

D gene: TRBD2
clone size: -
V gene: TRBV20-1
CDR3 length: 17
J gene: TRBJ2-7
CDR3 DNA: TGCAGTGCTAGTGGGCTAGCGGGGAGGGTTAGAATCCACGAGCAGTACTTC
CDR3 protein: CSASGLAGRVRIHEQYF

D gene: -
clone size: many
V gene: TRBV5-1
CDR3 length: 15
J gene: TRBJ2-7
CDR3 DNA: TGCGCCAGCAGCTTGGACAGGCCCTTTACCTACGAGCAGTACTTC
CDR3 protein: CASSLDRPFTYEQYF

D gene: TRBD2
clone size: few
V gene: TRBV28
CDR3 length: 15
J gene: TRBJ2-7
CDR3 DNA: TGTGCCAGCAGCTCCGGGGGGGCAGGTTCCTACGAGCAGTACTTC
CDR3 protein: CASSSGGAGSYEQYF

D gene: TRBD1
clone size: few
V gene: TRBV7-6
CDR3 length: 15
J gene: TRBJ2-7
CDR3 DNA: TGTGCCAGCAGCTTGGGGGACAGGGGCTCCTACGAGCAGTACTTC
CDR3 protein: CASSLGDRGSYEQYF

D gene: -
clone size: -
V gene: TRBV21-1
CDR3 length: 15
J gene: TRBJ1-6
CDR3 DNA: TGTGCCAGCAGCAAAGGACCGACCGCTAATTCACCCCTCCACTTT
CDR3 protein: CASSKGPTANSPLHF

D gene: -
clone size: -
V gene: TRBV28
CDR3 length: 14
J gene: TRBJ1-5
CDR3 DNA: TGTGCCAGCAGGAAGAGAACAGTCAATCAGCCCCAGCATTTT
CDR3 protein: CASRKRTVNQPQHF

D gene: TRBD2
clone size: -
V gene: TRBV2
CDR3 length: 16
J gene: TRBJ2-3
CDR3 DNA: TGTGCCAGCAGTGATATTCTAGCGGGAGGATTTGATACGCAGTATTTT
CDR3 protein: CASSDILAGGFDTQYF

D gene: -
clone size: -
V gene: TRBV2
CDR3 length: 13
J gene: TRBJ2-5
CDR3 DNA: TGTGCCAGCAGTGTGGCGGTCCGTGAGACCCAGTACTTC
CDR3 protein: CASSVAVRETQYF

D gene: -
clone size: few
V gene: TRBV9
CDR3 length: 17
J gene: TRBJ2-7
CDR3 DNA: TGTGCCAGCAGCGTAGGGCGGGGCCATGAGGACAACTACGAGCAGTACTTC
CDR3 protein: CASSVGRGHEDNYEQYF

D gene: TRBD1
clone size: few
V gene: TRBV18
CDR3 length: 14
J gene: TRBJ2-7
CDR3 DNA: TGTGCCAGCTCACCGGACAGGGCGACATACGAGCAGTACTTC
CDR3 protein: CASSPDRATYEQYF

D gene: -
clone size: few
V gene: TRBV2
CDR3 length: 15
J gene: TRBJ1-1
CDR3 DNA: TGTGCCAGCAGTCTGGGAGGGAACATGAACACTGAAGCTTTCTTT
CDR3 protein: CASSLGGNMNTEAFF

D gene: -
clone size: few
V gene: TRBV2
CDR3 length: 13
J gene: TRBJ2-3
CDR3 DNA: TGTGCCAGCAGTGAAGCGCTTCGGGGTTTTCAGTATTTT
CDR3 protein: CASSEALRGFQYF

D gene: TRBD2
clone size: -
V gene: TRBV5-6
CDR3 length: 16
J gene: TRBJ2-7
CDR3 DNA: TGTGCCAGCAGCCCTCGTACTAGCGGGGGCTCCTACGAGCAGTACTTC
CDR3 protein: CASSPRTSGGSYEQYF

D gene: -
clone size: -
V gene: TRBV10-3
CDR3 length: 14
J gene: TRBJ1-1
CDR3 DNA: TGTGCCATCATCCGGGGGGCTGATAGTACTGAAGCTTTCTTT
CDR3 protein: CAIIRGADSTEAFF

D gene: TRBD1
clone size: few
V gene: TRBV28
CDR3 length: 14
J gene: TRBJ2-2
CDR3 DNA: TGTGCCAGCAGAGGGACAGGGGGGTCCGGGGAGCTGTTTTTT
CDR3 protein: CASRGTGGSGELFF

D gene: -
clone size: many
V gene: TRBV5-6
CDR3 length: 12
J gene: TRBJ2-2
CDR3 DNA: TGTGCCAGCAGCGTCGGGACTCCGGAGCTGTTTTTT
CDR3 protein: CASSVGTPELFF

D gene: -
clone size: few
V gene: TRBV4-2
CDR3 length: 16
J gene: TRBJ2-4
CDR3 DNA: TGTGCCAGCAGCCTTTCTTTAGCGGATTTCAAAAACATTCAGTACTTC
CDR3 protein: CASSLSLADFKNIQYF

D gene: TRBD1
clone size: few
V gene: TRBV9
CDR3 length: 14
J gene: TRBJ1-2
CDR3 DNA: TGTGCCAGCAGAAAGGACAGGGGAGACTATGGCTACACCTTC
CDR3 protein: CASRKDRGDYGYTF

D gene: -
clone size: -
V gene: TRBV6-2/TRBV6-3
CDR3 length: 15
J gene: TRBJ1-6
CDR3 DNA: TGTGCCAGCAGCTCCAAGCAGGGTCTACATTCACCCCTCCACTTT
CDR3 protein: CASSSKQGLHSPLHF

D gene: -
clone size: -
V gene: TRBV20-1
CDR3 length: 10
J gene: TRBJ1-2
CDR3 DNA: TGCAGTGCACGGAACGGGGGCTACACCTTC
CDR3 protein: CSARNGGYTF

D gene: -
clone size: many
V gene: TRBV20-1
CDR3 length: 15
J gene: TRBJ1-6
CDR3 DNA: TGCAGTGCTAGAGATCCGCAGAGCTATAATTCACCCCTCCACTTT
CDR3 protein: CSARDPQSYNSPLHF